The next 14 T cell receptor beta chains were all read from a single sample in a study of T-cell memory formation after mild COVID-19. TCRdb independently ran MiXCR on the 5' RACE reads; one entry per CDR3 protein. The profile covers around 200,000 distinct CDR3 sequences, with approximately 16% appearing a single time and more than 2% taken by the ten largest. The sequenced material came from PBMCs or a T cell subset sorted from them (not recorded which). These receptor sequences come from an adult woman who had mild COVID-19 (a few samples of this study predate the infection). Cell type and time point are not known.

The V call is TRBV7-6, the J call TRBJ1-1; no firm D call. V lost 4 bases and J lost 2, with 8 bases in between. CDR1 and CDR2 from the germline V gene are SGHVS and FNYEAQ. The CDR3 runs to 13 residues. CDR3 amino acids: CASSSGRNTEAFF. Here the CDR3 DNA reads TGTGCCAGCAGCTCTGGGAGAAACACTGAAGCTTTCTTT. Looking up the rest from reference TRBV7-6 and TRBJ1-1 gives the full variable domain: GAGVSQSPRYKVTKRGQDVALRCDPISGHVSLYWYRQALGQGPEFLTYFNYEAQQDKSGLPNDRFSAERPEGSISTLTIQRTEQRDSAMYRCASSSGRNTEAFFGQGTRLTVV.

The DNA of the CDR3 is TGTGCCAGCAGTGATATAGCGGGAGTTTGGAACATTCAGTACTTC. This encodes CASSDIAGVWNIQYF. The V and J genes are TRBV27 and TRBJ2-4; 9 bases align to TRBD2. The CDR3 covers 15 residues. Unmatched junction bases numbered 9, after V lost 5 bases and J lost 7 bases. Germline lookup yields CDR1 MNHEY and CDR2 SMNVEV (reference sequence).

This chain links TRBV12-3 or TRBV12-4 with TRBJ2-3; 10 bases are a match to TRBD1. The CDR3 consists of 14 residues. Trimming cost V 4 bases and J 6 bases; bases outside gene matches: 4. The CDR3 sequence: CASSWDRGTDTQYF. The CDR3, as DNA: TGTGCCAGCAGTTGGGACAGGGGAACGGATACGCAGTATTTT.

This clonotype turned up a few times. The CDR3 region is CASTGRAGELFF. The CDR3 coding sequence is TGTGCCAGCACCGGACGGGCCGGGGAGCTGTTTTTT. The chain is built from TRBV2 and TRBJ2-2; D ambiguous. This CDR3 spans 12 amino acids. V lost 7 bases and J 6 bases, leaving 9 bases between the germline ends. The germline CDR1 and CDR2 sequences are SNHLY and FYNNEI.

This clonotype was picked up a small number of times. The V and J genes are TRBV18 and TRBJ2-1; 7 nucleotides align to TRBD2. This CDR3 region has 14 residues. With 2 bases clipped from V and 6 bases from J, the junction kept 4 bases outside the gene matches. Germline loops: CDR1 KGHSH, CDR2 LQKENI. The CDR3 nucleotides read TGTGCCAGCTCACCATCACGCGGGGGCAATGAGCAGTTCTTC. It yields the protein CASSPSRGGNEQFF.

There are many counts of this clonotype. The V call is TRBV5-5, the J call TRBJ1-2; no clear D gene. The germline V gene has CDR1 SGHKS and CDR2 YYEKEE (reference sequence). V was clipped by 4 bases and J by 4 bases, with 17 bases between them. This CDR3 has 15 amino acids. The CDR3 region has the DNA TGTGCCAGCAGCCCTTGGTCCGGGTCGAGCTATGGCTACACCTTC. This encodes CASSPWSGSSYGYTF. The full variable domain, in which reference TRBV5-5 and TRBJ1-2 provide the parts outside the CDR3, is DAGVTQSPTHLIKTRGQQVTLRCSPISGHKSVSWYQQVLGQGPQFIFQYYEKEERGRGNFPDRFSARQFPNYSSELNVNALLLGDSALYLCASSPWSGSSYGYTFGSGTRLTVV.

The rearrangement links TRBV5-5 to TRBJ2-6; D gene ambiguous. In germline, CDR1 is SGHKS, CDR2 YYEKEE (reference sequence). V lost 6 bases and J lost 0, with 7 bases in between. This CDR3 region has 14 residues. The CDR3 DNA follows: TGTGCCAGCATCCGGGTCTCTGGGGCCAACGTCCTGACTTTC. Residues: CASIRVSGANVLTF.

V gene TRBV11-2 combines with J gene TRBJ2-1; 9 nucleotides agree with TRBD2. The trim removed 5 bases at V and 8 bases at J, leaving 10 bases unmatched. Germline V CDR1 and CDR2: SGHAT, FQNNGV. The CDR3 has 15 amino acids. The CDR3 loop is CASSHSGGLLDEQFF. The CDR3, as DNA: TGTGCCAGCAGCCATAGCGGGGGACTGTTGGATGAGCAGTTCTTC.

The J gene is TRBJ2-3, the V gene TRBV3-1; 7 nucleotides align to TRBD2. Germline assignment: CDR1 LGHDT and CDR2 YNNKEL (reference sequence). This CDR3 has 16 residues. V shed 5 bases and J 4 bases; nucleotides not matched to a gene: 12. CDR3 loop: CASSARRTSDPDTQYF. The CDR3 coding sequence is TGTGCCAGCAGCGCTCGTAGGACTAGTGACCCAGATACGCAGTATTTT.

The table lists this clonotype with a few counts. The chain carries TRBV6-6 and TRBJ2-7; a weak D match, TRBD1 (6 bases). The CDR3 is made up of 15 amino acids. V was trimmed by 4 bases and J by 4 bases, leaving 17 bases between them. In germline, CDR1 is MNHNY, CDR2 SVGAGI (reference sequence). The CDR3 reads CASSSKGHIQYEQYF. In DNA form, the CDR3 reads TGTGCCAGCAGTTCAAAGGGACACATCCAGTACGAGCAGTACTTC.

This chain links TRBV20-1 with TRBJ1-6, with a weak D call TRBD1 (5 bases). The CDR3 spans 12 residues. V lost 3 bases and J 5 bases, leaving 5 bases between the germline ends. Germline V gene lookup returns CDR1 DFQATT and CDR2 SNEGSKA (reference sequence). The CDR3 reads CSARDNNSPLHF. The CDR3 coding sequence is TGCAGTGCTAGGGACAATAATTCACCCCTCCACTTT.

Remarks on this clonotype: This CDR3 fails to terminate in the conserved phenylalanine or tryptophan, so it likely reflects a read error. The chain employs TRBV6-1 and TRBJ2-5, with 8 bases matching TRBD2. The CDR3 runs 15 residues. CDR1 is MNHNS, CDR2 SASEGT, per germline. V shed 7 bases, J shed 1 base, and the junction held 8 bases outside the gene matches. The DNA for the CDR3 is TGTGCCAGCATCACCAGGGGACTAGTCCAAGAGACCCAGTACTTA. Translation: CASITRGLVQETQYL.

This sequence joins TRBV7-2 and TRBJ1-1, with a possible D match to TRBD1 (5 bases). Trimming cost V 4 bases and J 3 bases, with 12 bases left between them. Germline CDR1 and CDR2: SGHTA and FQGNSA. The CDR3 has 14 amino acids. The CDR3 protein is CASSSDPGYTEAFF. The CDR3, as DNA: TGTGCCAGCAGCTCCGATCCAGGGTACACTGAAGCTTTCTTT. The full variable domain, its missing parts supplied by reference TRBV7-2 and TRBJ1-1, is GAGVSQSPSNKVTEKGKDVELRCDPISGHTALYWYRQSLGQGLEFLIYFQGNSAPDKSGLPSDRFSAERTGGSVSTLTIQRTQQEDSAVYLCASSSDPGYTEAFFGQGTRLTVV.

The rearrangement joins TRBV5-1 to TRBJ1-5, with D hard to call. The CDR3 is made up of 14 amino acids. Trimming removed 0 bases at V and 3 bases at J, with 7 bases between. Germline-derived CDR1 and CDR2 are SGHRS and YFSETQ. In DNA, the CDR3 is TGCGCCAGCAGCTTGGACAGCTCCAATCAGCCCCAGCATTTT. Protein sequence: CASSLDSSNQPQHF.